This T cell receptor beta chain was found in a study of blood T cell repertoires in COVID-19. This clone was recorded once. CDR1 and CDR2 (germline): SGHTA, FQGTGA. This CDR3 region has 14 residues. With 0 bases removed from V and 4 bases from J, the gap between germline ends came to 9 bases. TCRdb's copy holds only in-frame clones and misses some; the assay was immunoSEQ multiplex PCR. The table shows 130,000 or so clones, with 88% occurring only once. The chain recombines TRBV7-3 with TRBJ1-1; no reliable D call. Sequencing input: peripheral blood. The sequence was collected from a man between 65 and 85 years old with active COVID-19. The CDR3 DNA reads as TGTGCCAGCAGCTTAACGGGCAGCTCCACTGAAGCTTTCTTT. Translation: CASSLTGSSTEAFF.